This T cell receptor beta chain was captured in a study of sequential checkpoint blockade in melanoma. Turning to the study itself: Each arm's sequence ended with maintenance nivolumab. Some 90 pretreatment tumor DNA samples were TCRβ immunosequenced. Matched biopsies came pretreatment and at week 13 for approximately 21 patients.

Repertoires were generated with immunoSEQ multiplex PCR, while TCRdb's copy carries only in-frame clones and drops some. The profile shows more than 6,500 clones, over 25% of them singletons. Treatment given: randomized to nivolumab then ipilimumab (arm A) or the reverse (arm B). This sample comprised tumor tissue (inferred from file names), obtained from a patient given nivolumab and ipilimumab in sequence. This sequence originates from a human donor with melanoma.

The CDR3 protein is CASSLQGGSATNEKLFF. Written as DNA, the CDR3 is TGCGCCAGCAGTCTCCAAGGGGGAAGTGCAACTAATGAAAAACTGTTTTTT. This chain links TRBV5-1 with TRBJ1-4; perhaps TRBD1 as D (6 bases). Deletions cut 5 bases from V and 0 bases from J, with 17 bases between. CDR3 length equals 17 residues. CDR1 and CDR2 (germline): SGHRS, YFSETQ.